The entry below gives a single T cell receptor beta chain sequence along with its context. These data come from a study of blood T cells in healthy people across ages. CDR1 is SGHDN, CDR2 FVKESK, per germline. Trimming removed 4 bases from V and 6 bases from J; junction bases left unmatched: 5. The CDR3 sequence is 14 residues long. Using a J-beta primer mix together with a sample-barcoded 5' primer, a second PCR was run for roughly 7 to 12 cycles. TCRdb re-analysed the 5' RACE reads in MiXCR, keeping a single row per CDR3 protein. The top ten clones hold around 11% of a sample with about 1.6 million distinct CDR3 sequences, 34% of them seen once.

The receptor's source is a woman aged 25 to 39 in good health. The specimen sequenced was blood. The chain recombines TRBV14 with TRBJ2-2; 7 nucleotides align to TRBD1. CDR3 region: CASSRDRRAGELFF. In DNA, the CDR3 is TGTGCCAGCAGCCGGGACAGACGGGCCGGGGAGCTGTTTTTT.